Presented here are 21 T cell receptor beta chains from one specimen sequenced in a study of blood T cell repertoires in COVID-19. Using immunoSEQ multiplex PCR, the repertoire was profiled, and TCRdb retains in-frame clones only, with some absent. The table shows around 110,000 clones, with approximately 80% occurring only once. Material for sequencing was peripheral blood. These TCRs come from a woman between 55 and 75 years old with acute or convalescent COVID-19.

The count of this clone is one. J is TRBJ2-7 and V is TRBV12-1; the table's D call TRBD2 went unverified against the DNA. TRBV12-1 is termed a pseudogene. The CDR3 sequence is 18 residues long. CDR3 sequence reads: CASSFPGGLAGAPYEQYF. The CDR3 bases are TGTGCCAGCAGCTTTCCAGGGGGCTTAGCGGGAGCGCCCTACGAGCAGTACTTC.

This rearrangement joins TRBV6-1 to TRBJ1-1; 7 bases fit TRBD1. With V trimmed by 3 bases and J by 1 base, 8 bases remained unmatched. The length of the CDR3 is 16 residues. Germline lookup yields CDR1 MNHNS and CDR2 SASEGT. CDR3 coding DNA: TGTGCCAGCAGTGAGGGCCTCGGGACAGCGAACACTGAAGCTTTCTTT. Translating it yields CASSEGLGTANTEAFF.

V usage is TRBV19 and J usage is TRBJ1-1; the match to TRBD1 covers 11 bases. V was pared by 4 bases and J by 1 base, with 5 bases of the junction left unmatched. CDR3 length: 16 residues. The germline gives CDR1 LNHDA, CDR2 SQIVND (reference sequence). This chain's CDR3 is CASSKGQGGANTEAFF. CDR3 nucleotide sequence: TGTGCCAGTAGTAAGGGACAGGGGGGAGCGAACACTGAAGCTTTCTTT.

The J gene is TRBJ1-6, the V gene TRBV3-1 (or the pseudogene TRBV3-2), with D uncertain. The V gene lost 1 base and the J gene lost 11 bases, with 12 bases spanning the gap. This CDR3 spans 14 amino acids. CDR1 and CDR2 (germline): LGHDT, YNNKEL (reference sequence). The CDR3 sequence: CASSQAYSVTPLHF. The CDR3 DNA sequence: TGTGCCAGCAGCCAAGCGTACTCTGTAACACCCCTCCACTTT.

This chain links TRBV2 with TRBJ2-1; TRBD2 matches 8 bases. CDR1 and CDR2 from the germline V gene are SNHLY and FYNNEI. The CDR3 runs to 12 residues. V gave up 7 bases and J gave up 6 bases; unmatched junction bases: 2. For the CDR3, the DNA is TGTGCCAGCAAGCGGGAGAGCAATGAGCAGTTCTTC. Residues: CASKRESNEQFF.

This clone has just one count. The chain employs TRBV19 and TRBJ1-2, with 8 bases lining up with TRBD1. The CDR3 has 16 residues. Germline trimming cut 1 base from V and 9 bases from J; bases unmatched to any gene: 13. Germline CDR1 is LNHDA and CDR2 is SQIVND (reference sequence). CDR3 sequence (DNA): TGTGCCAGTAGTATAGCCGCAGGGGGCGAATCGGGACGCTACACCTTC. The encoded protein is CASSIAAGGESGRYTF.

CDR3 sequence reads: CAISELWSTNEKLFF. DNA of the CDR3: TGTGCCATCAGTGAACTGTGGTCAACTAATGAAAAACTGTTTTTT. V usage is TRBV10-3 and J usage is TRBJ1-4; D uncertain. Deletions cut 3 bases from V and 0 bases from J, with 8 bases between. CDR3 size: 15 residues. The V gene's germline CDR1 is ENHRY and CDR2 SYGVKD.

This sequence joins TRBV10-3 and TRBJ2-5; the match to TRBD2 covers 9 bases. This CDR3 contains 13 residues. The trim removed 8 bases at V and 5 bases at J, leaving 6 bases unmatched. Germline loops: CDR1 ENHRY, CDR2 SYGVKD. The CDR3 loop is CAIAQRGVETQYF. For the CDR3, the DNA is TGTGCCATCGCTCAGCGGGGGGTCGAGACCCAGTACTTC.

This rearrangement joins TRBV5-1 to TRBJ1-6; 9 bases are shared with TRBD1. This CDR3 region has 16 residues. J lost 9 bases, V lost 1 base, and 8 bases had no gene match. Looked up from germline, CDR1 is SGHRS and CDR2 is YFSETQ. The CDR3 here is CASSLMTGGDLSPLHF. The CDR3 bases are TGCGCCAGCAGCTTGATGACAGGGGGGGACCTTTCACCCCTCCACTTT.

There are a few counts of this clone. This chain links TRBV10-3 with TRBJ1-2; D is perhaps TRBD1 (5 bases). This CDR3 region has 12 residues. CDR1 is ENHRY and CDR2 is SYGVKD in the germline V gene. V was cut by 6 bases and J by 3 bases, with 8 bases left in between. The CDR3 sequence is CAIREGDYGYTF. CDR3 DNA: TGTGCCATCAGAGAAGGGGACTATGGCTACACCTTC.

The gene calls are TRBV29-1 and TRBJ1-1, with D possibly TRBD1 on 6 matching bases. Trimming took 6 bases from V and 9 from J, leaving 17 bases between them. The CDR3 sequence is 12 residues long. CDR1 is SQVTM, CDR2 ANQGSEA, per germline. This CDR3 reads CSVQAGGWKAFF. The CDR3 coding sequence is TGCAGCGTGCAAGCTGGGGGCTGGAAAGCTTTCTTT.

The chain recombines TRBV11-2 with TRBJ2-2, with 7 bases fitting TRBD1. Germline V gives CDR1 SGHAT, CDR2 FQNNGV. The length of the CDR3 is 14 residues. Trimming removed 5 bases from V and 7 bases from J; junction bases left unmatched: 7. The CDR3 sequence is CASSEQGYVGELFF. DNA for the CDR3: TGTGCCAGCAGCGAACAGGGGTACGTCGGGGAGCTGTTTTTT.

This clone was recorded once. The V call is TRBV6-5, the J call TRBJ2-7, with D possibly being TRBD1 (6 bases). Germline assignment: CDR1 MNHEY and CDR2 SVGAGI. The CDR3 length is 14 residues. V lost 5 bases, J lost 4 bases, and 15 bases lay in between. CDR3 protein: CASSPTGQWYEQYF. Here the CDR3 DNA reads TGTGCCAGCAGTCCGACAGGTCAATGGTACGAGCAGTACTTC.

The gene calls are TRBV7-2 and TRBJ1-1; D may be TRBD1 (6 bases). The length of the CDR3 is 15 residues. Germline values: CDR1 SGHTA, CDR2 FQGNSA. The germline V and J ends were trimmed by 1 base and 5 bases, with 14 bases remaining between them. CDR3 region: CASSLDPQGRTEAFF. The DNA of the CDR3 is TGTGCCAGCAGCTTAGACCCACAGGGTCGAACTGAAGCTTTCTTT.

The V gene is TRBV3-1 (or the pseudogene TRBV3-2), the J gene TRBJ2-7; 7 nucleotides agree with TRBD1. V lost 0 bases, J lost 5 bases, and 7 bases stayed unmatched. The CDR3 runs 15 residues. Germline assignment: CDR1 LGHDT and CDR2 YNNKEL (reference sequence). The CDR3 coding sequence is TGTGCCAGCAGCCAAGACCACAGGGGTGGGAACGAGCAGTACTTC. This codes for CASSQDHRGGNEQYF.

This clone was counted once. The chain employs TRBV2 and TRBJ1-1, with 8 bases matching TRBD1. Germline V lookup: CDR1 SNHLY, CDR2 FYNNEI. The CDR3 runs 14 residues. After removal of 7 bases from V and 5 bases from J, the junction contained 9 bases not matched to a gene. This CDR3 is CASNSQGAGTEAFF. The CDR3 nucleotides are TGTGCCAGCAATTCGCAGGGGGCAGGTACTGAAGCTTTCTTT.

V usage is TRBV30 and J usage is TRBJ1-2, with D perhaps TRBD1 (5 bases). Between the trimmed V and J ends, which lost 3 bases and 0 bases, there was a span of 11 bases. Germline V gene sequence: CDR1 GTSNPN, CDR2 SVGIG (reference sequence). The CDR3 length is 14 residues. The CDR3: CAWSPGTTNYGYTF. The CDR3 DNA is TGTGCCTGGAGCCCAGGGACTACTAACTATGGCTACACCTTC.

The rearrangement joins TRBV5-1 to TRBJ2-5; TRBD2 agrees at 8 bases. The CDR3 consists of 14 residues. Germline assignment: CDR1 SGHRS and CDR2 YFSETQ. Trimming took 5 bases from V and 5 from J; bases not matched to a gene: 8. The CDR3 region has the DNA TGCGCCAGCAGGTCGGATAGCGGGGTGGAGACCCAGTACTTC. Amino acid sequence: CASRSDSGVETQYF.

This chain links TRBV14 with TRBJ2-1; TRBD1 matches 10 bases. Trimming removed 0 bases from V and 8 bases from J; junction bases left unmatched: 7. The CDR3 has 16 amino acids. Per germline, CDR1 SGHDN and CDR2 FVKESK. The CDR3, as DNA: TGTGCCAGCAGCCAAGATGTTGGACAGGGGGTGGATGAGCAGTTCTTC. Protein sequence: CASSQDVGQGVDEQFF.

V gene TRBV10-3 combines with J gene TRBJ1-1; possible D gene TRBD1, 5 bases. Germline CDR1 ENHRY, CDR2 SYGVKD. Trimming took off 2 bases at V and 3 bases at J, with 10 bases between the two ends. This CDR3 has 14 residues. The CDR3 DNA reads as TGTGCCATCAGTGAGCGGGCAGGGCACACTGAAGCTTTCTTT. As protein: CAISERAGHTEAFF.

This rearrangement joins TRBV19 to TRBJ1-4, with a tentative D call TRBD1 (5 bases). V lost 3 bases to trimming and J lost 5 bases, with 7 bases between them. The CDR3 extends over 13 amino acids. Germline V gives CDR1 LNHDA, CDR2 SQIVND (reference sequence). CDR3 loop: CASSMDINEKLFF. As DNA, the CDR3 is TGTGCCAGTAGTATGGACATAAATGAAAAACTGTTTTTT.